This T cell receptor (beta chain) stems from a study of T-cell reconstitution after alpha-beta-depleted transplantation in children. Unique molecular identifiers were incorporated when the TCRbeta library was constructed. TCRdb reanalysed the PCR reads using MiXCR and keeps one entry per CDR3 protein. The sample consists of more than 550,000 distinct CDR3 sequences, about 10% of them appearing once. The CDR3 sequence is 12 residues long. Trimming took 4 bases from V and 1 from J, leaving 7 bases between them. Germline-derived CDR1 and CDR2 are SQVTM and ANQGSEA. The source is a human donor who donated a stem cell graft to a child with acute myeloid leukemia. This rearrangement joins TRBV29-1 to TRBJ1-1; D gene ambiguous. The specimen comprised PBMCs from the stem cell graft donor, sampled from the stem cell graft. The DNA of the CDR3 is TGCAGCGTTGTAAAGGGGAACACTGAAGCTTTCTTT. Protein product: CSVVKGNTEAFF.